This T cell receptor (beta chain) was sequenced for a study of cytotoxic CD8 clonotypes in ibrutinib-treated CLL. Study results and limitations: Stable or contracted on treatment, public clonotypes were also uncommon. The clonality went up when patients responded to ibrutinib and dropped back toward baseline at progression.

Profiled with immunoSEQ multiplex PCR; TCRdb holds only in-frame clones, not every one. The sample has 250,000 to 350,000 clones, 76% seen once; the top ten hold about 5.8%. Per the germline V gene, CDR1 is SNHLY and CDR2 is FYNNEI. CDR3 size: 12 residues. With 6 bases removed from V and 0 bases from J, the gap between germline ends came to 3 bases. This clone was seen a few times. Its antigen remains unidentified. This sample also contains other DNA sequences that code for the same CDR3. The rearrangement links TRBV2 to TRBJ1-5, with unresolved D. The specimen comprised PBMCs, sampled at disease progression, from a patient treated with ibrutinib. The sequence derives from a human donor with chronic lymphocytic leukemia. The CDR3 protein is CASRDSNQPQHF. The CDR3, as DNA: TGTGCCAGCAGGGATAGCAATCAGCCCCAGCATTTT. The whole variable domain, filled in from reference TRBV2 and TRBJ1-5, reads EPEVTQTPSHQVTQMGQEVILRCVPISNHLYFYWYRQILGQKVEFLVSFYNNEISEKSEIFDDQFSVERPDGSNFTLKIRSTKLEDSAMYFCASRDSNQPQHFGDGTRLSIL.